This T cell receptor beta chain was recovered during a study of cytomegalovirus exposure and HLA in healthy donors. This clone was picked up a small number of times. PCR used 60 Vbeta primers and 13 Jbeta primers. Data came from immunoSEQ multiplex PCR; TCRdb stores just in-frame clones and leaves some out. The table lists around 130,000 clones, just under 75% of them singletons. J was trimmed by 8 bases and V by 3 bases; bases with no gene match: 12. This CDR3 spans 15 amino acids. CDR1 GTSNPN and CDR2 SVGIG come from the germline V gene (reference sequence). This sequence joins TRBV30 and TRBJ2-1; 8 bases align to TRBD2. Material: PBMCs. This receptor was taken from a man aged 40-49 years in good health and CMV-seropositive. As DNA, the CDR3 is TGTGCCTGGAGCGGAGGAGCGGGGGTATTCGATGAGCAGTTCTTC. It specifies CAWSGGAGVFDEQFF.